The sequence of this TCR beta chain was determined in a study of cytomegalovirus exposure and HLA in healthy donors. The CDR3 covers 15 residues. Germline values: CDR1 MNHEY, CDR2 SVGAGI. V lost 2 bases and J lost 8; bases outside the gene matches: 7. The primer mix had 60 Vbeta and 13 Jbeta primers. TCRdb's copy holds only in-frame clones and misses some; the assay was immunoSEQ multiplex PCR. This sample has tens of thousands of clones, with about 63% found just once. J is TRBJ2-1 and V is TRBV6-5; 9 nucleotides match TRBD2. The sequenced material came from PBMCs. The receptor's source is a man aged 35 to 55 in good health and CMV-seropositive. The CDR3 spells CASSYGGGASHEQFF. CDR3 bases: TGTGCCAGCAGTTACGGCGGGGGGGCCAGTCATGAGCAGTTCTTC.